A selection of T cell receptor beta chains follows, all from one sample in a study of shared clonotypes between healthy human individuals. TCRdb keeps only in-frame clones here, not all; method: immunoSEQ multiplex PCR. The sample has around 690,000 clones; less than 95% are singletons. Material: memory CD8+ T cells from PBMCs. These receptors were obtained from a man aged 18-30 years in good health. Some clones in this sample may be carry-over from other donors' samples. Both conserved end residues are part of each CDR3. The D gene is left open where the match is weak. Size is omitted from some rows. Given values are once, few, many or a class for expanded clones.

abundance	d_gene	v_gene	j_gene	CDR3aa	CDR3nt
.	.	TRBV7-2	TRBJ2-5	CASSLAPPLQETQYF	TGTGCCAGCAGCTTAGCTCCTCCCCTCCAAGAGACCCAGTACTTC
.	.	TRBV11-3	TRBJ2-1	CASSFSEAPWNEQFF	TGTGCCAGCAGCTTTTCTGAGGCCCCTTGGAATGAGCAGTTCTTC
.	.	TRBV7-9	TRBJ2-1	CASSLTDRAYNEQFF	TGTGCCAGCAGCTTAACCGACAGAGCTTACAATGAGCAGTTCTTC
.	TRBD1	TRBV5-1	TRBJ1-1	CASRFNRGLGPEAFF	TGCGCCAGCAGATTCAACAGGGGCTTGGGTCCTGAAGCTTTCTTT
once	.	TRBV7-6	TRBJ2-7	CASSPEATPPTREQYF	TGTGCCAGCAGTCCCGAGGCGACACCACCTACGCGCGAGCAGTACTTC
.	.	TRBV5-1	TRBJ2-7	CASNPPGTSYEQYF	TGCGCCAGCAACCCTCCAGGTACCTCCTACGAGCAGTACTTC
.	TRBD2	TRBV4-2	TRBJ2-5	CASSQDLRIAGRRETQYF	TGTGCCAGCAGCCAAGATCTCCGGATAGCGGGCCGCCGGGAGACCCAGTACTTC
.	.	TRBV27	TRBJ1-5	CASSLGVSSNQPQHF	TGTGCCAGCAGTTTGGGGGTCTCTAGCAATCAGCCCCAGCATTTT
.	TRBD1	TRBV2	TRBJ2-7	CASKETGTYEQYF	TGTGCCAGCAAAGAGACAGGGACCTACGAGCAGTACTTC
.	TRBD2	TRBV29-1	TRBJ2-5	CSVEDSSLARETQYF	TGCAGCGTTGAAGATTCATCACTAGCGCGGGAGACCCAGTACTTC
.	TRBD1	TRBV5-1	TRBJ2-2	CASSPTTGGTGELFF	TGCGCCAGCAGCCCTACGACAGGGGGGACCGGGGAGCTGTTTTTT
.	.	TRBV7-2	TRBJ1-2	CASSSRARIDYGYTF	TGTGCCAGCAGCTCAAGAGCACGGATTGACTATGGCTACACCTTC
.	TRBD2	TRBV5-1	TRBJ2-7	CASSPFSGTSYEQYF	TGCGCCAGCAGCCCGTTCAGCGGGACTTCCTACGAGCAGTACTTC
.	.	TRBV5-1	TRBJ2-7	CASSPDRRPSYEQYF	TGCGCCAGCAGCCCGGACCGGCGACCCTCCTACGAGCAGTACTTC
.	TRBD2	TRBV27	TRBJ2-1	CASSPGTSGHNEQFF	TGTGCCAGCAGCCCCGGGACTAGCGGCCACAATGAGCAGTTCTTC
.	.	TRBV10-2	TRBJ1-6	CGGVGGLYSPLHF	TGCGGTGGGGTAGGAGGTTTGTATTCACCCCTCCACTTT
.	.	TRBV28	TRBJ1-5	CASRNTGTNQPQHF	TGTGCCAGCAGGAACACAGGGACGAATCAGCCCCAGCATTTT
few	.	TRBV15	TRBJ2-4	CATSGYVNRAKNIQYF	TGTGCCACCAGCGGTTACGTCAACCGGGCCAAAAACATTCAGTACTTC
.	.	TRBV19	TRBJ1-1	CASSTGQLNTEAFF	TGTGCCAGTAGTACCGGACAGCTGAACACTGAAGCTTTCTTT
.	TRBD1	TRBV9	TRBJ2-3	CASSVGTGGTTDTQYF	TGTGCCAGCAGCGTAGGGACAGGGGGTACCACAGATACGCAGTATTTT
.	.	TRBV10-3	TRBJ2-1	CAIRGKGVEDDEQFF	TGTGCCATCAGGGGTAAGGGGGTGGAGGACGATGAGCAGTTCTTC
.	.	TRBV2	TRBJ2-7	CASSDRGAYEQYF	TGTGCCAGCAGTGACAGGGGAGCCTACGAGCAGTACTTC
.	TRBD1	TRBV28	TRBJ2-7	CASSHSTGAYEQYF	TGTGCCAGCAGTCATTCGACAGGGGCCTACGAGCAGTACTTC
.	.	TRBV6-5	TRBJ1-1	CASTTFRNTEAFF	TGTGCCAGCACAACCTTCAGGAACACTGAAGCTTTCTTT
.	TRBD1	TRBV27	TRBJ1-5	CASRRLKTGDVLHQPQHF	TGTGCCAGCAGACGACTGAAGACAGGGGATGTTTTGCATCAGCCCCAGCATTTT
.	TRBD1	TRBV7-9	TRBJ2-3	CASSLAYAGTGEADTQYF	TGTGCCAGCAGCTTAGCTTACGCCGGGACAGGGGAGGCAGATACGCAGTATTTT
.	TRBD2	TRBV10-3	TRBJ2-3	CVISVRTSGRAGTDTQYF	TGTGTCATCAGTGTAAGGACTAGCGGGAGGGCCGGTACAGATACGCAGTATTTT
.	TRBD2	TRBV9	TRBJ2-2	CASSERTSGRRELFF	TGTGCCAGCAGCGAGAGGACTAGCGGGAGACGGGAGCTGTTTTTT
.	.	TRBV28	TRBJ1-5	CASRQGESNQPQHF	TGTGCCAGCAGGCAGGGTGAAAGCAATCAGCCCCAGCATTTT
.	TRBD1	TRBV4-2	TRBJ2-7	CASGQARPKPPYEQYF	TGTGCCAGCGGACAGGCGCGCCCAAAGCCCCCCTACGAGCAGTACTTC
.	.	TRBV5-4	TRBJ1-1	CASSLARWFGTEAFF	TGTGCCAGCAGCTTGGCCAGGTGGTTCGGCACTGAAGCTTTCTTT
.	.	TRBV27	TRBJ2-7	CASSQGLTVYEQYF	TGTGCCAGCAGTCAGGGACTCACCGTCTACGAGCAGTACTTC
.	TRBD1	TRBV15	TRBJ2-3	CATSDREDTQYF	TGTGCCACCAGCGACAGGGAAGATACGCAGTATTTT
.	.	TRBV15	TRBJ2-1	CATSVLTGTLYNEQFF	TGTGCCACCAGCGTCCTCACCGGGACCCTATACAATGAGCAGTTCTTC
.	TRBD2	TRBV27	TRBJ2-2	CASSLSAGGRVSGELFF	TGTGCCAGCAGTTTATCCGCAGGCGGGAGGGTGTCCGGGGAGCTGTTTTTT
.	.	TRBV5-1	TRBJ2-7	CASSLGPRAYEQYF	TGCGCCAGCAGCTTGGGGCCGAGGGCATACGAGCAGTACTTC